A selection of T cell receptor beta chains follows, all from one sample in a study of shared clonotypes between healthy human individuals. Sequencing used immunoSEQ multiplex PCR; TCRdb keeps in-frame clones, though not all of them. The sample has about 2 million clones; less than 95% are singletons. The specimen was naive CD8+ T cells sorted from blood. The receptor set was obtained from a man aged 18-30 years in good health. CDR3s leave out the opening cysteine and the closing phenylalanine or tryptophan. Size values are once, few and many counts, or a class for expanded clones, and some rows have none.

j_call v_call clone_size cdr3_aa
TRBJ2-1 TRBV27 - ASSLTSGGASEQF
TRBJ1-4 TRBV15 once ATSRDGGANEKLF
TRBJ2-3 TRBV27 - ASSPGQGADTQY
TRBJ1-3 TRBV12-2 - ASRPNSGEPGNTIY
TRBJ2-1 TRBV12-5 - ASGSAPGYSSYNEQF
TRBJ2-2 TRBV4-3 - ASSQDPGTLNTGELF
TRBJ1-2 TRBV6-1 - ASSEGTGPNYGYT
TRBJ1-6 TRBV4-3 - ASSEIPGTDIHSPLH
TRBJ2-7 TRBV5-8 - ASSRPGY
TRBJ1-1 TRBV28 - ASSFSGVLAEAF
TRBJ2-5 TRBV2 - ASSGFGAQETQY
TRBJ2-7 TRBV19 - ASSAGSYEQY
TRBJ1-1 TRBV11-2 - ASSLGRLNTEAF
TRBJ2-7 TRBV9 - ASSVGGNAYEQY
TRBJ1-1 TRBV9 - ASSFGGNTEAF
TRBJ2-1 TRBV6-5 - ASQLKVAGDLF
TRBJ1-2 TRBV4-1 - ASSQGEGMYGYT
TRBJ2-7 TRBV6-5 - ASSYTSGSYEQY
TRBJ2-1 TRBV4-1 - ASSPSGLAASYNEQF
TRBJ1-6 TRBV27 - ASSAGGRSPLH
TRBJ1-5 TRBV27 - ASSLRGGNQPQH
TRBJ1-2 TRBV5-5 - ASSPPFGQGRDGYT
TRBJ1-6 TRBV7-9 - ASSLGGARTSPLH
TRBJ2-7 TRBV28 - ASSLTGVSSYEQY
TRBJ2-2 TRBV28 - ASSLSVHHYNTGELF
TRBJ2-3 TRBV7-8 - ASSLVGLAGGTDTQY
TRBJ2-7 TRBV11-2 - ASSPPGQDYEQY